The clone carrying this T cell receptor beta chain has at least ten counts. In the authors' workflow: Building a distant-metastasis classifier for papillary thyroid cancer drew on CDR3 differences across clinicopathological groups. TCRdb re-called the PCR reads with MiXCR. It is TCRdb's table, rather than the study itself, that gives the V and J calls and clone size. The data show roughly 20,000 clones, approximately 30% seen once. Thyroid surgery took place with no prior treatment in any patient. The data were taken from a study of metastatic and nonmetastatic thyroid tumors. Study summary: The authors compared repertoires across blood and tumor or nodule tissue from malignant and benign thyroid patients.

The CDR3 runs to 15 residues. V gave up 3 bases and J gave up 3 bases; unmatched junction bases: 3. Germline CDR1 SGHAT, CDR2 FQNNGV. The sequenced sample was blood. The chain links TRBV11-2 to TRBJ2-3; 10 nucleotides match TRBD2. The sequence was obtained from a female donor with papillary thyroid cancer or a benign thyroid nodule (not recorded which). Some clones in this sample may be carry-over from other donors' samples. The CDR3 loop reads CASSLLLAGTDTQYF. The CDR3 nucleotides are TGTGCCAGCAGCTTGTTACTAGCGGGGACAGATACGCAGTATTTT.